Each of the 17 T cell receptor beta chains below was sequenced from the same sample in a study of graft-versus-host responses after intestinal transplantation. The method was immunoSEQ multiplex PCR; TCRdb's version includes in-frame clones alone and lacks a portion of them. Of some 41,000 clones in the sample, around 96% were seen once. Their antigens remain unidentified. The specimen was unstimulated CD8+ T cells sorted from spleen or lymph node cells, collected before transplant. These receptor sequences come from a human donor who was the organ donor for an intestinal transplant.

The V and J genes are TRBV21-1 and TRBJ2-4; the D call of TRBD2 is as the table states it, not checked on the DNA. TRBV21-1 is flagged as a pseudogene. This CDR3 has 17 residues. The CDR3 DNA is TGTGCCAGCAGCAAAGCGATGGAGGGGTATGCCAAAAACATTCAGTACTTC. Translating it yields CASSKAMEGYAKNIQYF.

The chain employs TRBV9 and TRBJ2-1; 10 positions agree with TRBD2. CDR1 SGDLS and CDR2 YYNGEE come from the germline V gene. This CDR3 has 14 amino acids. Unmatched junction bases numbered 6, after V lost 4 bases and J lost 8 bases. The CDR3 DNA reads as TGTGCCAGCAGCCCTAGCGGGGGTTTGGATGAGCAGTTCTTC. It specifies CASSPSGGLDEQFF. Full variable domain (missing parts from reference TRBV9 and TRBJ2-1): DSGVTQTPKHLITATGQRVTLRCSPRSGDLSVYWYQQSLDQGLQFLIQYYNGEERAKGNILERFSAQQFPDLHSELNLSSLELGDSALYFCASSPSGGLDEQFFGPGTRLTVL.

The chain combines TRBV4-2 with TRBJ1-3, with 7 bases aligning to TRBD1. The germline CDR1 and CDR2 sequences are LGHNA and YNFKEQ. V was clipped by 0 bases and J by 14 bases; unmatched bases: 4. The CDR3 is 12 residues long. The CDR3 sequence: CASSQDDRVLYF. CDR3 DNA: TGTGCCAGCAGCCAAGACGACAGGGTTTTATATTTT.

The rearrangement links TRBV4-3 to TRBJ2-3; maybe TRBD2 (6 bases). With 1 base removed from V and 2 bases from J, the gap between germline ends came to 10 bases. CDR1 is LGHNA, CDR2 YSLEER, per germline. The CDR3 sequence is 15 residues long. CDR3 loop: CASSQVRGYTDTQYF. The CDR3 DNA reads as TGCGCCAGCAGCCAAGTTCGGGGGTACACAGATACGCAGTATTTT.

The V call is TRBV30, the J call TRBJ2-7; the D gene is possibly TRBD2 (5 bases). Trimming removed 0 bases from V and 3 bases from J, with 9 bases in between. The germline V gene has CDR1 GTSNPN and CDR2 SVGIG (reference sequence). The CDR3 covers 13 residues. The CDR3 region is CAWSVGEGYEQYF. DNA for the CDR3: TGTGCCTGGAGTGTAGGAGAGGGCTACGAGCAGTACTTC.

The chain couples TRBV4-2 to TRBJ2-7, with 13 bases identical to TRBD2. The germline V gene encodes CDR1 LGHNA and CDR2 YNFKEQ. V shed 0 bases and J 4 bases; nucleotides not matched to a gene: 0. The CDR3 sequence is 15 residues long. The CDR3 reads CASSQETSGGYEQYF. CDR3 nucleotides: TGTGCCAGCAGCCAAGAGACTAGCGGGGGGTACGAGCAGTACTTC.

CDR3 amino acids: CASSFRDRGSLHF. The CDR3 nucleotides read TGTGCCAGCAGCTTCCGGGACAGGGGATCCCTCCACTTT. V and J are TRBV11-3 and TRBJ1-6; 10 bases fit TRBD1. Germline lookup yields CDR1 SGHNT and CDR2 YENEEA. This CDR3 is built from 13 residues. V gave up 3 bases and J gave up 14 bases; unmatched junction bases: 4.

The chain uses TRBV7-8 and TRBJ2-5; 7 bases are a match to TRBD1. V shed 5 bases, J shed 0 bases, and the junction held 3 bases outside the gene matches. Germline assignment: CDR1 SGHVS and CDR2 FQNEAQ. The CDR3 sequence is 14 residues long. As DNA, the CDR3 is TGTGCCAGCAGCCCTACAGGGGACCAAGAGACCCAGTACTTC. This codes for CASSPTGDQETQYF. The full variable domain, in which reference TRBV7-8 and TRBJ2-5 provide the parts outside the CDR3, is GAGVSQSPRYKVAKRGQDVALRCDPISGHVSLFWYQQALGQGPEFLTYFQNEAQLDKSGLPSDRFFAERPEGSVSTLKIQRTQQEDSAVYLCASSPTGDQETQYFGPGTRLLVL.

A single count supports this clone. The V and J genes are TRBV9 and TRBJ2-3, with TRBD2 matching 8 bases. The CDR3 length is 13 residues. CDR1 and CDR2 from the germline V gene are SGDLS and YYNGEE. Trimming took 4 bases from V and 8 from J; bases not matched to a gene: 6. The CDR3 coding sequence is TGTGCCAGCAGCCCCGGGGGGGATGGTACGCAGTATTTT. It yields the protein CASSPGGDGTQYF.

The V gene is TRBV7-9, the J gene TRBJ1-2; the match to TRBD1 covers 7 bases. Germline V lookup: CDR1 SEHNR, CDR2 FQNEAQ (reference sequence). CDR3 size: 13 residues. Trimming removed 0 bases from V and 5 bases from J; junction bases left unmatched: 0. The CDR3 DNA sequence: TGTGCCAGCAGCTTAGCACAGGGGTATGGCTACACCTTC. Translated: CASSLAQGYGYTF.

The chain joins TRBV5-1 to TRBJ2-1; D unclear. Trimming removed 0 bases from V and 5 bases from J, with 12 bases in between. The length of the CDR3 is 15 residues. Germline V gives CDR1 SGHRS, CDR2 YFSETQ. This chain's CDR3 is CASSLVGIPNNEQFF. The CDR3 nucleotides read TGCGCCAGCAGCTTGGTAGGGATACCTAACAATGAGCAGTTCTTC.

J is TRBJ2-7 and V is TRBV5-4; no clear D. The V end was cut by 1 base, the J end by 2 bases, with 7 bases between. Germline V gene data show CDR1 as SGHNT and CDR2 as YYREEE (reference sequence). The CDR3 sequence is 13 residues long. In nucleotides, the CDR3 is TGTGCCAGCAGCTTGTCCCAGGCCTACGAGCAGTACTTC. It codes for CASSLSQAYEQYF. Full variable domain (outside the CDR3, taken from reference TRBV5-4 and TRBJ2-7): ETGVTQSPTHLIKTRGQQVTLRCSSQSGHNTVSWYQQALGQGPQFIFQYYREEENGRGNFPPRFSGLQFPNYSSELNVNALELDDSALYLCASSLSQAYEQYFGPGTRLTVT.

The chain links TRBV15 to TRBJ1-5, with D unclear. CDR1 LNHNV and CDR2 YYDKDF come from the germline V gene (reference sequence). This CDR3 has 15 residues. Trimming cost V 0 bases and J 3 bases, with 9 bases left between them. The CDR3 region is CATSRDLATNQPQHF. The CDR3 region has the DNA TGTGCCACCAGCAGAGATCTGGCCACCAATCAGCCCCAGCATTTT. The variable domain in full, completed from reference TRBV15 and TRBJ1-5, reads DAMVIQNPRYQVTQFGKPVTLSCSQTLNHNVMYWYQQKSSQAPKLLFHYYDKDFNNEADTPDNFQSRRPNTSFCFLDIRSPGLGDTAMYLCATSRDLATNQPQHFGDGTRLSIL.

This clone has a single count. The CDR3 sequence: CASSLVAGAGETQYF. The CDR3 nucleotides are TGTGCCAGCAGCTTGGTAGCGGGGGCGGGAGAGACCCAGTACTTC. The chain recombines TRBV5-5 with TRBJ2-5, with 9 positions matching TRBD2. Germline V CDR1 and CDR2: SGHKS, YYEKEE (reference sequence). This CDR3 is 15 amino acids long. Losses at the gene ends were 0 bases for V and 4 bases for J; bases not matched to a gene: 4.

Concerning this clone: A read error may produce the germline difference seen at one junction end. This rearrangement joins TRBV4-1 to TRBJ2-7, with D perhaps TRBD2 (5 bases). This CDR3 comprises 13 residues. The germline CDR1 and CDR2 sequences are MGHRA and YSYEKL. CDR3 amino acids: CASSQAWTYEQYF. The DNA for the CDR3 is TGCGCCAGCAGTCAAGCATGGACTTACGAGCAGTACTTC.

The gene calls are TRBV19 and TRBJ2-7, with 7 bases identical to TRBD1. The trim removed 1 base at V and 10 bases at J, leaving 10 bases unmatched. The CDR3 sequence is 14 residues long. The germline V gene encodes CDR1 LNHDA and CDR2 SQIVND (reference sequence). The CDR3 bases are TGTGCCAGTAGTATAGCCTCAACAGGGGAAGATCAGTACTTC. It is translated as CASSIASTGEDQYF.

The rearrangement links TRBV10-3 to TRBJ2-7; TRBD1 is a possible D gene (5 bases). The germline gives CDR1 ENHRY, CDR2 SYGVKD. V was clipped by 2 bases and J by 0 bases, with 17 bases between them. The CDR3 length is 17 residues. CDR3 nucleotide sequence: TGTGCCATCAGTGAGCTCCCCGGCGTGGGGCTCTCCTACGAGCAGTACTTC. Amino acid sequence: CAISELPGVGLSYEQYF.